This T cell receptor beta chain derives from a study of blood T cell repertoires in COVID-19. Across the study: Collection of acute and convalescent COVID-19 samples took place in the United States, Italy and Spain.

CDR3 length equals 15 residues. The V gene's germline CDR1 is LGHDT and CDR2 YNNKEL (reference sequence). V shed 2 bases and J shed 11 bases, with 21 bases lying between them. There are a few counts of this clone. This sample also contains other DNA sequences that code for the same CDR3. Clones were read by immunoSEQ multiplex PCR, and TCRdb kept only the in-frame ones, dropping some. The sample carries approximately 480,000 clones, about 88% recorded once. V usage is TRBV3-1 (or the pseudogene TRBV3-2) and J usage is TRBJ1-1; a weak D match, TRBD1 (6 bases). The receptor was isolated from a man younger than 35 with COVID-19, enrolled during active disease. Sequencing was carried out using peripheral blood. The CDR3 loop is CASSQPPPRDKQAFF. CDR3 sequence (DNA): TGTGCCAGCAGCCAACCACCCCCCCGGGACAAGCAGGCTTTCTTT.